This T cell receptor beta chain is drawn from a study of blood T cell repertoires in COVID-19. In the study overall: T cells, B-cell-depleted T cells, or PBMCs provided the cDNA or gDNA that served as material.

This CDR3 comprises 17 residues. V was clipped by 3 bases and J by 0 bases, with 16 bases between them. In germline, CDR1 is SGHRS, CDR2 YFSETQ. Participant-given clinical history determined each cohort assignment. Measured with immunoSEQ multiplex PCR; TCRdb has only the in-frame clones, and not every one. The sample contains about 400,000 clones, 88% of which appear only once. This chain links TRBV5-1 with TRBJ2-1; tentatively, D is TRBD1 (8 bases). Sequencing used PBMCs or T cells enriched from blood (not recorded which). This clonotype was obtained from a woman between 35 and 50 years old with acute COVID-19. The CDR3 bases are TGCGCCAGCAGCTCCCGGGACAGGACTAGCTCCTACAATGAGCAGTTCTTC. It is translated as CASSSRDRTSSYNEQFF.